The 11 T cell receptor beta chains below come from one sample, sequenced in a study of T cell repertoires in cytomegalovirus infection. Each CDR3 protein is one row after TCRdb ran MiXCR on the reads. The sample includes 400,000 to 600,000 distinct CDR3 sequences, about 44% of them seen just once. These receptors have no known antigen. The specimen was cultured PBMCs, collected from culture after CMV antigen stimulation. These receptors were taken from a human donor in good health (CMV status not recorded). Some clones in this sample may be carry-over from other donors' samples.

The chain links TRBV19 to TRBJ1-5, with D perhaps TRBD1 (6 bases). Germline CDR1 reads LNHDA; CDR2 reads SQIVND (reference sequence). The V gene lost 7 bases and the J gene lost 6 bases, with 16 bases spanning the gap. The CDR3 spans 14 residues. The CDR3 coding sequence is TGTGCCAGTATCGAAACAGGGAGAGGTCAGCCCCAGCATTTT. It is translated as CASIETGRGQPQHF.

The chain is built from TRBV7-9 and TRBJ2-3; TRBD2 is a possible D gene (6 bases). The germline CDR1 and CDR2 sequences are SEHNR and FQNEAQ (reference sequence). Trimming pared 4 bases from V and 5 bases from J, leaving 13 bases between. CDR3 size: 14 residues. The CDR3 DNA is TGTGCCAGCAGCTATTCGACTAGACTAGATACGCAGTATTTT. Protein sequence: CASSYSTRLDTQYF. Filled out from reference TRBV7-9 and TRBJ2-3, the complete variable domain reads DTGVSQNPRHKITKRGQNVTFRCDPISEHNRLYWYRQTLGQGPEFLTYFQNEAQLEKSRLLSDRFSAERPKGSFSTLEIQRTEQGDSAMYLCASSYSTRLDTQYFGPGTRLTVL.

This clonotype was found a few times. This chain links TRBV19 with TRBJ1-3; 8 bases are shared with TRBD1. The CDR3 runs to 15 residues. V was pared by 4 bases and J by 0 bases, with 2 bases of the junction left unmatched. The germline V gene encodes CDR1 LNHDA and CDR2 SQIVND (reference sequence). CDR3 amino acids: CASSTGQASGNTIYF. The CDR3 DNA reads TGTGCCAGTAGTACGGGACAGGCCTCTGGAAACACCATATATTTT.

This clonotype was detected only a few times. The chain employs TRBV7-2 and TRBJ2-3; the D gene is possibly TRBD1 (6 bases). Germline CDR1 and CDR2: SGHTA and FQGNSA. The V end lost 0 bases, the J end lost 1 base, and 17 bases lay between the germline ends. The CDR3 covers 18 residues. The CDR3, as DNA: TGTGCCAGCAGCTTAGCTAAGGGCAGGGGTTATGGCACAGATACGCAGTATTTT. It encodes CASSLAKGRGYGTDTQYF.

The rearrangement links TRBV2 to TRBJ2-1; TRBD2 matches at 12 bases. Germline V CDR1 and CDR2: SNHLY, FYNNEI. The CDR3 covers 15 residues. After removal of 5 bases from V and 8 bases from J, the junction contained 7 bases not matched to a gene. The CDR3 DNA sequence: TGTGCCAGCAGTCAAAGGACTAGCGGGACCGATGAGCAGTTCTTC. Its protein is CASSQRTSGTDEQFF.

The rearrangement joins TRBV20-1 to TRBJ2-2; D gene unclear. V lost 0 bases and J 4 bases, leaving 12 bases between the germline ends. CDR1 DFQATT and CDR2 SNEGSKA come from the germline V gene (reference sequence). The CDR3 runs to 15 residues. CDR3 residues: CSARDRRVGTGELFF. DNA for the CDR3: TGCAGTGCTAGAGATCGAAGGGTGGGCACCGGGGAGCTGTTTTTT.

The CDR3 DNA sequence: TGTGCCAGCAGTGAAGCAGGGCTAGCGGGCAATGAGCAGTTCTTC. This sequence encodes CASSEAGLAGNEQFF. The V call is TRBV6-1, the J call TRBJ2-1; 8 bases fit TRBD2. With V trimmed by 0 bases and J by 6 bases, 4 bases remained unmatched. The CDR3 has 15 residues. Germline CDR1 reads MNHNS; CDR2 reads SASEGT.

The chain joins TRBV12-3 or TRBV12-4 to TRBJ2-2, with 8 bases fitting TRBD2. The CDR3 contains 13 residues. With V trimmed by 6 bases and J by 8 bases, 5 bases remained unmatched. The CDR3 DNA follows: TGTGCCAGCAGCTCCTCGGGGGGGGGGGAGCTGTTTTTT. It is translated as CASSSSGGGELFF.

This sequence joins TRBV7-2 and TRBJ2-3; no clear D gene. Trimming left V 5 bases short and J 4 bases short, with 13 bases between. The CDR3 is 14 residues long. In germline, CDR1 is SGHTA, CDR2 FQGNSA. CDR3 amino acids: CASSKDSSPDTQYF. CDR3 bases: TGTGCCAGCAGCAAAGATAGTAGCCCAGATACGCAGTATTTT.

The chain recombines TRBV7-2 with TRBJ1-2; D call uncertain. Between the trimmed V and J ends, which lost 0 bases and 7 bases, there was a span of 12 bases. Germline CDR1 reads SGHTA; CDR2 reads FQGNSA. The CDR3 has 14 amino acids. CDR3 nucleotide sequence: TGTGCCAGCAGCTTAGCCATACTTTCAGGTGGCTACACCTTC. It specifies CASSLAILSGGYTF. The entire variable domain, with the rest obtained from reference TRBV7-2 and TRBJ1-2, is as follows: GAGVSQSPSNKVTEKGKDVELRCDPISGHTALYWYRQSLGQGLEFLIYFQGNSAPDKSGLPSDRFSAERTGGSVSTLTIQRTQQEDSAVYLCASSLAILSGGYTFGSGTRLTVV.

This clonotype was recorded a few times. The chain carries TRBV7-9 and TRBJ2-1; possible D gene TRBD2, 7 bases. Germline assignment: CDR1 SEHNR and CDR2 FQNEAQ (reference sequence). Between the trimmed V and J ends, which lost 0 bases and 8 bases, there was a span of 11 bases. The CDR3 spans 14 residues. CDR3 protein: CASSLAGGGDEQFF. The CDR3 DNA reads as TGTGCCAGCAGCTTAGCGGGAGGGGGAGATGAGCAGTTCTTC.